This TCR beta chain was documented in a study of multiple sclerosis patients with progressive multifocal leukoencephalopathy. Study findings and constraints: Expanded clones at PML onset predated and persisted through natalizumab therapy.

The CDR3 contains 14 residues. The germline V and J ends were trimmed by 1 base and 1 base, with 8 bases remaining between them. Germline assignment: CDR1 SGHRS and CDR2 YFSETQ. The time point was: time of PML onset. At PML onset, T3 blood samples were taken. The assay was run at survey level. Only in-frame clones appear in the TCRdb table, and some are missing; sequencing was by immunoSEQ multiplex PCR. The table records approximately 27,000 clones, around 85% of them present only once. In regard to this clone: Its antigen is unidentified.

This TCR came from a woman in her 30s with progressive multifocal leukoencephalopathy. The sample was PBMCs, taken from a patient treated with natalizumab. The chain carries TRBV5-1 and TRBJ1-1, with unresolved D. CDR3 amino acids: CASSLTGENTEAFF. In DNA, the CDR3 is TGCGCCAGCAGCTTGACCGGAGAGAACACTGAAGCTTTCTTT.